Listed below are T cell receptor beta chains from one sample, sequenced in a study of cytomegalovirus exposure and HLA in healthy donors. The data were produced by immunoSEQ multiplex PCR, yet TCRdb's version contains in-frame clones alone and is incomplete. This sample carries approximately 51,000 clones, around 82% of them seen once, and the ten largest clones take roughly 2.4%. Sequencing used PBMCs. These receptors were collected from a boy aged 10-17 years in good health and CMV-seropositive. Each CDR3 is given with its conserved first and last residue. The D gene is left open where the match is weak. Rows give clone size only sometimes, using once, few, many, or a class for an expanded clone.

D gene	V gene	clone size	J gene	CDR3 protein	CDR3 DNA
-	TRBV5-1	-	TRBJ2-7	CASSLGQLYEQYF	TGCGCCAGCAGCTTGGGACAGCTCTACGAGCAGTACTTC
TRBD1	TRBV6-5	-	TRBJ1-4	CASGEGQGNEKLFF	TGTGCCAGCGGTGAGGGACAGGGGAACGAAAAACTGTTTTTT
TRBD1	TRBV10-3	once	TRBJ2-3	CAISEEPGQGTDTQYF	TGTGCCATCAGTGAGGAACCGGGACAGGGGACAGATACGCAGTATTTT
-	TRBV5-1	-	TRBJ1-1	CASSSGAANEAFF	TGCGCCAGCAGCTCCGGCGCGGCAAATGAAGCTTTCTTT
TRBD1	TRBV5-1	once	TRBJ2-7	CASSLGWTGSVYEQYF	TGCGCCAGCAGCTTAGGTTGGACAGGGTCCGTGTACGAGCAGTACTTC
TRBD1	TRBV27	once	TRBJ1-4	CASSPGQVNEKLFF	TGTGCCAGCAGTCCGGGACAGGTTAATGAAAAACTGTTTTTT
-	TRBV7-9	-	TRBJ1-4	CASSPRGGRGEKLFF	TGTGCCAGCAGCCCTCGGGGGGGGAGAGGTGAAAAACTGTTTTTT
-	TRBV2	-	TRBJ2-7	CASSEVMRSYEQYF	TGTGCCAGCAGTGAAGTAATGCGGAGCTACGAGCAGTACTTC
TRBD1	TRBV12-5	few	TRBJ1-1	CASGWTGVEAFF	TGTGCTAGTGGGTGGACAGGGGTTGAAGCTTTCTTT
-	TRBV7-9	few	TRBJ2-7	CASSLSSAEQYF	TGTGCCAGCAGCTTGAGTAGTGCCGAGCAGTACTTC
TRBD2	TRBV5-4	-	TRBJ2-4	CASSPAGRYIQYF	TGTGCCAGCAGCCCGGCCGGGAGGTACATTCAGTACTTC
-	TRBV5-6	-	TRBJ2-5	CASSLGAGGPGGETQYF	TGTGCCAGCAGCTTGGGGGCCGGGGGGCCGGGCGGAGAGACCCAGTACTTC
-	TRBV10-1	-	TRBJ1-1	CASRANKLTEAFF	TGCGCCAGCCGCGCGAATAAGCTCACTGAAGCTTTCTTT
-	TRBV27	once	TRBJ2-2	CASSSSPGAGELFF	TGTGCCAGCAGTTCATCCCCGGGTGCCGGGGAGCTGTTTTTT
-	TRBV2	once	TRBJ2-7	CASSPRVRAGPSYEQYF	TGTGCCAGCAGTCCAAGGGTCCGGGCGGGACCCTCCTACGAGCAGTACTTC
-	TRBV2	-	TRBJ1-2	CASPGNYGYTF	TGTGCCAGCCCAGGGAACTATGGCTACACCTTC
-	TRBV19	-	TRBJ1-3	CASSWGGTRNTIYF	TGTGCCAGTTCCTGGGGGGGAACAAGAAACACCATATATTTT
-	TRBV7-2	-	TRBJ1-2	CASSPKWSNNGYTF	TGTGCCAGCAGCCCAAAGTGGAGTAATAATGGCTACACCTTC
-	TRBV4-2	few	TRBJ2-2	CARVGVWGFLAGELFF	TGTGCCAGAGTCGGGGTCTGGGGTTTTTTGGCCGGGGAGCTGTTTTTT
TRBD1	TRBV5-1	few	TRBJ1-1	CASSETGGLMAFF	TGCGCCAGCAGCGAGACAGGGGGCCTTATGGCTTTCTTT
-	TRBV15	-	TRBJ2-5	CATSRVAETQYF	TGTGCCACCAGCAGAGTGGCAGAGACCCAGTACTTC
-	TRBV7-9	-	TRBJ2-1	CASSSVANEQFF	TGTGCCAGCAGCTCTGTAGCGAATGAGCAGTTCTTC
-	TRBV5-1	-	TRBJ2-7	CASSLYGSGMELDEQYF	TGCGCCAGCAGCCTTTATGGCTCGGGTATGGAGTTAGACGAGCAGTACTTC
TRBD1	TRBV5-8	-	TRBJ1-2	CASSYGQGDGYTF	TGTGCCAGCAGCTATGGACAGGGGGATGGCTACACCTTC
-	TRBV20-1	few	TRBJ1-2	CSARGTQSYTF	TGCAGTGCTCGAGGCACACAGAGCTACACCTTC
-	TRBV7-6	few	TRBJ1-1	CASSSFTGRAEAFF	TGTGCCAGCAGCTCATTCACAGGGAGGGCTGAAGCTTTCTTT
TRBD1	TRBV5-1	-	TRBJ1-1	CASTLQGADTEAFF	TGCGCCAGCACCTTACAGGGGGCAGACACTGAAGCTTTCTTT
-	TRBV19	once	TRBJ1-5	CASSISADNQPQHF	TGTGCCAGTAGTATAAGTGCAGATAATCAGCCCCAGCATTTT
TRBD2	TRBV2	-	TRBJ2-1	CATEGRTSGYNERFF	TGTGCCACCGAAGGGAGGACTAGCGGTTACAATGAGCGGTTCTTC
-	TRBV6-5	few	TRBJ2-7	CASSYSRSAAYEQYF	TGTGCCAGCAGTTACTCGAGGTCTGCAGCCTACGAGCAGTACTTC
-	TRBV5-6	-	TRBJ2-1	CASSRVVAGAWDEQFF	TGTGCCAGCAGCCGGGTCGTGGCAGGGGCCTGGGATGAGCAGTTCTTC
TRBD1	TRBV5-1	-	TRBJ2-7	CASSLGTGIYEQYF	TGCGCCAGCAGCTTGGGGACAGGGATTTACGAGCAGTACTTC
-	TRBV5-1	-	TRBJ1-1	CASSLAIGEVTEAFF	TGCGCCAGCAGCTTGGCCATAGGGGAAGTTACTGAAGCTTTCTTT
-	TRBV9	-	TRBJ2-6	CASSVQGRADLSGANVLTF	TGTGCCAGCAGCGTCCAAGGCAGGGCGGACCTCTCTGGGGCCAACGTCCTGACTTTC
-	TRBV7-9	-	TRBJ2-7	CASSPAVGEQYF	TGTGCCAGCAGCCCTGCCGTCGGCGAGCAGTACTTC
TRBD1	TRBV25-1	-	TRBJ1-1	CASSEYFAAGGMNTEAFF	TGTGCCAGCAGTGAATATTTCGCGGCAGGGGGCATGAACACTGAAGCTTTCTTT
TRBD1	TRBV4-1	-	TRBJ2-5	CASSQGQAETQYF	TGCGCCAGCAGCCAGGGACAGGCAGAGACCCAGTACTTC
-	TRBV19	-	TRBJ1-1	CASSIRGDTEAFF	TGTGCCAGTAGTATACGGGGGGACACTGAAGCTTTCTTT
TRBD1	TRBV4-1	-	TRBJ2-2	CASRLGQGRTGELFF	TGCGCCAGCAGACTGGGACAGGGGCGCACCGGGGAGCTGTTTTTT
TRBD2	TRBV4-2	-	TRBJ2-5	CASSQGGAGEETQYF	TGTGCCAGCAGCCAAGGGGGAGCGGGGGAAGAGACCCAGTACTTC
-	TRBV6-5	-	TRBJ2-6	CASSYRPEERANVLTF	TGTGCCAGCAGTTACCGGCCGGAGGAAAGGGCCAACGTCCTGACTTTC
-	TRBV5-1	-	TRBJ1-5	CASSPGGDQPQHF	TGCGCCAGCAGCCCCGGAGGGGATCAGCCCCAGCATTTT
-	TRBV21-1	-	TRBJ2-1	CASSKVGPQTRRGLNNEQFF	TGTGCCAGCAGCAAAGTCGGACCCCAGACGCGCCGGGGACTCAACAATGAGCAGTTCTTC
TRBD1	TRBV5-6	-	TRBJ1-4	CASSPDRDEKLFF	TGTGCCAGCAGCCCGGACAGGGATGAAAAACTGTTTTTT
-	TRBV5-4	-	TRBJ1-1	CASSTARGVNTEAFF	TGTGCCAGCAGCACCGCAAGAGGCGTGAACACTGAAGCTTTCTTT
-	TRBV11-1	-	TRBJ1-6	CASSAAYSPVNSPLHF	TGTGCCAGCAGCGCAGCCTACAGTCCCGTAAACTCACCCCTCCACTTT
-	TRBV19	-	TRBJ1-1	CASSMRTVNTEAFF	TGTGCCAGTAGTATGAGGACAGTGAACACTGAAGCTTTCTTT
TRBD1	TRBV19	-	TRBJ1-2	CASSIRQGFNYGYTF	TGTGCCAGTAGTATTAGACAGGGATTTAACTATGGCTACACCTTC
-	TRBV7-9	-	TRBJ1-5	CSSSLLGAAGNQPQHF	TGTTCCAGCAGCTTATTGGGGGCCGCGGGCAATCAGCCCCAGCATTTT
TRBD1	TRBV27	-	TRBJ1-1	CASSLTGGNTEAFF	TGTGCCAGCAGTTTGACAGGGGGCAACACTGAAGCTTTCTTT
-	TRBV6-5	-	TRBJ2-5	CASSSRSGDPETQYF	TGTGCCAGCAGTTCCCGTAGCGGCGATCCAGAGACCCAGTACTTC
-	TRBV5-6	few	TRBJ1-5	CASSLEGHQPQHF	TGTGCCAGCAGCTTGGAGGGACACCAGCCCCAGCATTTT
-	TRBV5-6	-	TRBJ1-1	CASTFLGGASTEAFF	TGTGCCAGCACCTTCTTGGGGGGGGCGAGCACTGAAGCTTTCTTT